The 12 T cell receptor beta chains reported below all come from one sample, sequenced in a study of cytotoxic CD8 clonotypes in ibrutinib-treated CLL. Sequenced by immunoSEQ multiplex PCR; TCRdb stores in-frame clones only, minus some. The sample includes about 120,000 clones, approximately 85% seen only once; the top ten take around 2.1%. The specimen comprised PBMCs, sampled after 24 months of ibrutinib treatment. The receptor source for this set is a human donor with chronic lymphocytic leukemia.

This clone was observed a single time. The V gene is TRBV7-3, the J gene TRBJ2-1; 13 positions match TRBD2. This CDR3 has 17 residues. Germline CDR1 is SGHTA and CDR2 is FQGTGA. J lost 4 bases, V lost 6 bases, and 9 bases had no gene match. Here the CDR3 DNA reads TGTGCCAGCAGACAGGGACTAGCGGGGATGGGTTACAATGAGCAGTTCTTC. Translated: CASRQGLAGMGYNEQFF.

The chain is built from TRBV28 and TRBJ1-1; 10 nucleotides line up with TRBD1. The CDR3 sequence is 16 residues long. The V gene end was trimmed by 3 bases and the J gene end by 3 bases; junction bases not matched to a gene: 7. CDR1 and CDR2 (germline): MDHEN, SYDVKM. The CDR3 loop is CASSFRDRGLDTEAFF. The CDR3 nucleotides read TGTGCCAGCAGTTTCCGAGACAGGGGGCTAGACACTGAAGCTTTCTTT.

The CDR3 nucleotides are TGCGCCAGCAGCTTGGATCCAGGGGGCGCGACTCGCGAGCAGTACTTC. Its translation is CASSLDPGGATREQYF. The rearrangement uses TRBV5-1 and TRBJ2-7; TRBD1 matches 8 bases. The length of the CDR3 is 16 residues. After removal of 0 bases from V and 6 bases from J, the junction contained 11 bases not matched to a gene. The germline CDR1 and CDR2 sequences are SGHRS and YFSETQ.

J is TRBJ1-4 and V is TRBV7-6; a weak D match, TRBD1 (6 bases). The CDR3 covers 14 residues. Per germline, CDR1 SGHVS and CDR2 FNYEAQ. Trimming cost V 8 bases and J 0 bases, with 10 bases left between them. This CDR3 reads CASARGATNEKLFF. The CDR3 nucleotides are TGTGCCAGCGCGAGGGGGGCAACTAATGAAAAACTGTTTTTT.

The gene calls are TRBV5-1 and TRBJ2-7, with 8 bases lining up with TRBD1. The germline CDR1 and CDR2 sequences are SGHRS and YFSETQ. The CDR3 spans 14 residues. After removal of 3 bases from V and 3 bases from J, the junction contained 5 bases not matched to a gene. The CDR3 DNA is TGCGCCAGCAGCTCAGGACAGGGACTCTACGAGCAGTACTTC. As protein: CASSSGQGLYEQYF. Based on the CDR3 plus reference TRBV5-1 and TRBJ2-7, the full variable domain is KAGVTQTPRYLIKTRGQQVTLSCSPISGHRSVSWYQQTPGQGLQFLFEYFSETQRNKGNFPGRFSGRQFSNSRSEMNVSTLELGDSALYLCASSSGQGLYEQYFGPGTRLTVT.

V usage is TRBV2 and J usage is TRBJ2-4, with 7 nucleotides matching TRBD2. Per the germline V gene, CDR1 is SNHLY and CDR2 is FYNNEI. The CDR3 length is 13 residues. J lost 4 bases, V lost 8 bases, and 5 bases had no gene match. Written as DNA, the CDR3 is TGTGCCAGCGGGAGGGAGGGAAAAAACATTCAGTACTTC. Translation: CASGREGKNIQYF. The full variable domain, with the rest looked up from reference TRBV2 and TRBJ2-4, is EPEVTQTPSHQVTQMGQEVILRCVPISNHLYFYWYRQILGQKVEFLVSFYNNEISEKSEIFDDQFSVERPDGSNFTLKIRSTKLEDSAMYFCASGREGKNIQYFGAGTRLSVL.

This sequence joins TRBV19 and TRBJ1-5; no firm D call. V shed 3 bases and J shed 7 bases, with 10 bases lying between them. Germline CDR1 is LNHDA and CDR2 is SQIVND (reference sequence). This CDR3 comprises 13 residues. CDR3 sequence: CASSMIVRQPQHF. CDR3 nucleotides: TGTGCCAGTAGTATGATCGTACGGCAGCCCCAGCATTTT.

The chain combines TRBV11-3 with TRBJ2-1; no clear D gene. Trimming removed 1 base from V and 7 bases from J, with 11 bases in between. The CDR3 spans 14 residues. Per germline, CDR1 SGHNT and CDR2 YENEEA. CDR3 protein: CASSLGTGRNEQFF. The CDR3, as DNA: TGTGCCAGCAGCTTAGGGACGGGTCGGAATGAGCAGTTCTTC.

V usage is TRBV18 and J usage is TRBJ1-3; 8 positions match TRBD1. This CDR3 spans 17 amino acids. Trimming at V came to 3 bases and at J to 4 bases, leaving 11 bases not matched to a gene. CDR1 is KGHSH, CDR2 LQKENI, per germline. CDR3 bases: TGTGCCAGCTCACCGTATTCAGGGGGCGCGTCGGGAAACACCATATATTTT. It codes for CASSPYSGGASGNTIYF.

The chain carries TRBV28 and TRBJ1-2; D may be TRBD1 (5 bases). Trimming stripped 0 bases from V and 8 bases from J, with 19 bases between. Germline V gene data show CDR1 as MDHEN and CDR2 as SYDVKM. This CDR3 contains 16 residues. In DNA, the CDR3 is TGTGCCAGCAGTTTATGGAGTCAGGGAGTATCAGGAGGCTACACCTTC. The encoded protein is CASSLWSQGVSGGYTF.

V usage is TRBV10-3 and J usage is TRBJ1-1; 7 positions match TRBD1. Germline CDR1 ENHRY, CDR2 SYGVKD. This CDR3 contains 13 residues. V shed 8 bases and J 5 bases; nucleotides not matched to a gene: 8. CDR3 sequence: CAIRTGDWTEAFF. In DNA, the CDR3 is TGTGCCATCCGCACAGGGGATTGGACTGAAGCTTTCTTT.

The chain employs TRBV28 and TRBJ1-3; tentatively, D is TRBD1 (5 bases). Trimming removed 7 bases from V and 1 base from J, with 8 bases in between. Germline V gene sequence: CDR1 MDHEN, CDR2 SYDVKM. The CDR3 is made up of 13 amino acids. Here the CDR3 DNA reads TGTGCCAGCATTTCAGGGTCTGGAAACACCATATATTTT. Translating gives CASISGSGNTIYF.